This is a list of T cell receptor beta chains from one sample in a study of OX40 agonist ivuxolimab in advanced cancers. Generated by immunoSEQ multiplex PCR, the TCRdb table keeps only in-frame clones and is missing some. This sample carries about 45,000 clones, approximately 91% of them seen once, and the ten largest clones take roughly a fifth. This specimen was CD4+ or CD8+ T cells sorted from blood, taken in a trial of the OX40 agonist ivuxolimab. The receptor source for this set is an adult with an advanced solid tumor such as melanoma, head and neck, liver or kidney cancer. The CDR3 runs from the conserved cysteine through the conserved F or W. D genes are given only for firm matches. Clone sizes are given selectively: once, few, many, or a class where the clone is expanded.

D gene: NA; clone size: NA; J gene: TRBJ2-3; V gene: TRBV27; CDR3 protein: CASRRSLSPSTDTQYF; CDR3 DNA: TGTGCCAGCAGACGAAGCTTATCGCCTAGCACAGATACGCAGTATTTT
D gene: NA; clone size: NA; J gene: TRBJ2-1; V gene: TRBV14; CDR3 protein: CASSQDFRNEQFF; CDR3 DNA: TGTGCCAGCAGCCAAGATTTTCGTAATGAGCAGTTCTTC
D gene: NA; clone size: few; J gene: TRBJ1-5; V gene: TRBV2; CDR3 protein: CASSDGTKWDQPQHF; CDR3 DNA: TGTGCCAGCAGTGATGGCACCAAGTGGGACCAGCCCCAGCATTTT
D gene: TRBD1; clone size: once; J gene: TRBJ2-7; V gene: TRBV7-9; CDR3 protein: CASSSLLRQGSGYEQYF; CDR3 DNA: TGTGCCAGCAGCTCCCTTTTAAGACAGGGCTCAGGCTACGAGCAGTACTTC
D gene: NA; clone size: NA; J gene: TRBJ2-7; V gene: TRBV4-2; CDR3 protein: CASSQDGRLDVGYEQYF; CDR3 DNA: TGTGCCAGCAGCCAAGATGGTCGTCTAGACGTAGGCTACGAGCAGTACTTC
D gene: NA; clone size: once; J gene: TRBJ1-1; V gene: TRBV15; CDR3 protein: CATSRDRVGGTEAFF; CDR3 DNA: TGTGCCACCAGCAGAGATCGGGTAGGAGGGACTGAAGCTTTCTTT
D gene: NA; clone size: few; J gene: TRBJ1-1; V gene: TRBV7-9; CDR3 protein: CASSLAGPGPEAFF; CDR3 DNA: TGTGCCAGCAGCTTAGCGGGGCCCGGTCCTGAAGCTTTCTTT
D gene: NA; clone size: NA; J gene: TRBJ2-5; V gene: TRBV28; CDR3 protein: CASSLFDFESGAQETQYF; CDR3 DNA: TGTGCCAGCAGTTTATTCGACTTCGAATCTGGGGCACAAGAGACCCAGTACTTC
D gene: NA; clone size: few; J gene: TRBJ2-2; V gene: TRBV2; CDR3 protein: CASSEVGGANTGELFF; CDR3 DNA: TGTGCCAGCAGTGAAGTGGGTGGGGCGAACACCGGGGAGCTGTTTTTT
D gene: NA; clone size: NA; J gene: TRBJ2-3; V gene: TRBV7-9; CDR3 protein: CASSLNGGSTDTQYF; CDR3 DNA: TGTGCCAGCAGCTTAAATGGAGGAAGCACAGATACGCAGTATTTT
D gene: NA; clone size: NA; J gene: TRBJ2-1; V gene: TRBV27; CDR3 protein: CASSFAGYNEQFF; CDR3 DNA: TGTGCCAGCAGTTTCGCCGGATACAATGAGCAGTTCTTC
D gene: NA; clone size: NA; J gene: TRBJ2-4; V gene: TRBV4-2; CDR3 protein: CASSQDERGSDIQYF; CDR3 DNA: TGTGCCAGCAGCCAAGATGAGAGGGGATCAGACATTCAGTACTTC
D gene: TRBD2; clone size: NA; J gene: TRBJ2-7; V gene: TRBV5-1; CDR3 protein: CASSSGLAEQYF; CDR3 DNA: TGCGCCAGCAGCTCTGGACTAGCGGAGCAGTACTTC
D gene: NA; clone size: NA; J gene: TRBJ2-5; V gene: TRBV14; CDR3 protein: CASSQEPSLLPKTQYF; CDR3 DNA: TGTGCCAGCAGCCAAGAACCCAGCCTCCTACCCAAGACCCAGTACTTC